The 30 T cell receptor beta chains given below trace back to one sample, sequenced in a study of T cell repertoires in cytomegalovirus infection. The antigens of these receptors remain unknown. TCRdb recomputed calls from the reads with MiXCR, one row per CDR3 protein. The table records a few hundred thousand distinct CDR3 sequences, approximately 22% of them present only once. The input for sequencing was cultured PBMCs, taken from culture after CMV antigen stimulation. These receptor sequences come from a human donor in good health (CMV status not recorded). Some clones in this sample may be carry-over from other donors' samples.

The CDR3 DNA reads TGTGCCAGCAGCCCGGGACTAGCGGGAGGATCCACAGATACGCAGTATTTT. Protein sequence: CASSPGLAGGSTDTQYF. This chain connects TRBV9 to TRBJ2-3, with 15 bases identical to TRBD2. CDR1 and CDR2 (germline): SGDLS, YYNGEE. This CDR3 comprises 17 residues. V was clipped by 4 bases and J by 2 bases; unmatched bases: 5. The full variable domain, completed using reference TRBV9 and TRBJ2-3, is DSGVTQTPKHLITATGQRVTLRCSPRSGDLSVYWYQQSLDQGLQFLIQYYNGEERAKGNILERFSAQQFPDLHSELNLSSLELGDSALYFCASSPGLAGGSTDTQYFGPGTRLTVL.

The sample holds a few counts of this clonotype. The gene calls are TRBV7-2 and TRBJ2-3, with 14 bases matching TRBD2. From germline, CDR1 is SGHTA and CDR2 FQGNSA. V shed 5 bases and J 5 bases; nucleotides not matched to a gene: 6. This CDR3 comprises 16 residues. The chain's CDR3 is CASSPPGLAGVDTQYF. In nucleotides, the CDR3 is TGTGCCAGCAGCCCGCCGGGACTAGCGGGAGTAGATACGCAGTATTTT.

This clonotype appeared many times. This rearrangement joins TRBV7-2 to TRBJ2-5; TRBD1 might be the D (5 bases). V was pared by 5 bases and J by 4 bases, with 20 bases between. Germline CDR1 is SGHTA and CDR2 is FQGNSA. This CDR3 is built from 16 residues. CDR3 coding DNA: TGTGCCAGCAGCCTTTTAGGGGTCCGCCCTTTAGAGACCCAGTACTTC. Amino acids: CASSLLGVRPLETQYF.

The genes are TRBV15 and TRBJ2-7; 11 bases are a match to TRBD2. The V segment lost 2 bases and the J segment 0 bases; nucleotides outside the gene matches: 6. The germline V gene has CDR1 LNHNV and CDR2 YYDKDF (reference sequence). The CDR3 covers 17 residues. CDR3 region: CATSRPPTSGSSYEQYF. The CDR3 DNA reads as TGTGCCACCAGCAGACCACCCACTAGCGGGAGCTCCTACGAGCAGTACTTC. Filled out from reference TRBV15 and TRBJ2-7, the complete variable domain reads DAMVIQNPRYQVTQFGKPVTLSCSQTLNHNVMYWYQQKSSQAPKLLFHYYDKDFNNEADTPDNFQSRRPNTSFCFLDIRSPGLGDTAMYLCATSRPPTSGSSYEQYFGPGTRLTVT.

In this sample, this clonotype turned up many times. The V and J genes are TRBV7-2 and TRBJ2-7; tentative D call: TRBD2 (6 bases). Germline-derived CDR1 and CDR2 are SGHTA and FQGNSA. The CDR3 extends over 14 amino acids. Trimming stripped 0 bases from V and 3 bases from J, with 9 bases between. CDR3 in DNA: TGTGCCAGCAGCTTAGCGTTTAGCGGCTACGAGCAGTACGTC. This translates into CASSLAFSGYEQYV.

This clonotype was seen ten or more times. This chain joins TRBV30 and TRBJ1-3; TRBD1 matches at 8 bases. The V gene's germline CDR1 is GTSNPN and CDR2 SVGIG (reference sequence). The J segment lost 2 bases and the V segment lost 0 bases, leaving 0 bases of the junction unmatched. This CDR3 has 14 amino acids. This chain's CDR3 is CAWSVRGPGNTIYF. The CDR3 DNA reads as TGTGCCTGGAGTGTCAGGGGGCCTGGAAACACCATATATTTT.

There are many counts of this clonotype. The chain recombines TRBV7-9 with TRBJ1-1; weak D call: TRBD1 (6 bases). Germline-derived CDR1 and CDR2 are SEHNR and FQNEAQ (reference sequence). The CDR3 is made up of 13 amino acids. Trimming took 2 bases from V and 5 from J, leaving 9 bases between them. CDR3: CASSLLGGTEAFF. CDR3 in DNA: TGTGCCAGCAGCTTACTAGGGGGTACTGAAGCTTTCTTT.

The rearrangement links TRBV20-1 to TRBJ2-2; D gene ambiguous. Trimming removed 1 base from V and 7 bases from J, with 4 bases in between. The CDR3 contains 11 residues. CDR1 is DFQATT, CDR2 SNEGSKA, per germline (reference sequence). The CDR3 DNA reads as TGCAGTGCTAGAGTGATCGGGGAGCTGTTTTTT. Translation: CSARVIGELFF.

At least ten counts were recorded for this clonotype. V is TRBV12-3 or TRBV12-4 and J is TRBJ2-1; tentative D call: TRBD2 (6 bases). This CDR3 has 18 residues. V was shortened by 6 bases and J by 6 bases, with 27 bases between the two germline ends. The CDR3 reads CASSFARRFGRTPNEQFF. The CDR3 nucleotides read TGTGCCAGCAGCTTCGCCAGAAGGTTCGGGAGAACACCCAATGAGCAGTTCTTC.

This clonotype was detected only a few times. The CDR3 DNA follows: TGTGCCACCAGTACAGGGGGCAGGACTGAAGCTTTCTTT. Its protein product is CATSTGGRTEAFF. J is TRBJ1-1 and V is TRBV15; 9 nucleotides line up with TRBD1. With V trimmed by 6 bases and J by 5 bases, 4 bases remained unmatched. Germline V CDR1 and CDR2: LNHNV, YYDKDF (reference sequence). This CDR3 is built from 13 residues.

The chain links TRBV10-3 to TRBJ2-1; the D is unclear. Germline CDR1 ENHRY, CDR2 SYGVKD. Trimming cost V 10 bases and J 0 bases, with 13 bases left between them. This CDR3 comprises 14 residues. The CDR3 coding sequence is TGTGCCACTCCCGACGGAAGCTCCTACAATGAGCAGTTCTTC. Its protein is CATPDGSSYNEQFF.

This clonotype was found a few times. The chain uses TRBV7-8 and TRBJ2-7; TRBD2 matches at 10 bases. The CDR3 is 17 residues long. Trimming removed 5 bases from V and 3 bases from J; junction bases left unmatched: 13. Germline CDR1 SGHVS, CDR2 FQNEAQ. CDR3 region: CASSPTPRTSGYYEQYV. DNA for the CDR3: TGTGCCAGCAGCCCCACACCCAGGACTAGCGGATACTACGAGCAGTACGTC.

This clonotype was observed at least ten times. V is TRBV9 and J is TRBJ2-7; 8 nucleotides agree with TRBD2. Trimming at V came to 0 bases and at J to 3 bases, leaving 2 bases not matched to a gene. This CDR3 contains 14 residues. Germline V lookup: CDR1 SGDLS, CDR2 YYNGEE. CDR3 nucleotide sequence: TGTGCCAGCAGCGTAGGAAGCGGGAGCTACGAGCAGTACTTC. It is translated as CASSVGSGSYEQYF.

The rearrangement uses TRBV19 and TRBJ2-5; 8 positions match TRBD1. Trimming removed 6 bases from V and 2 bases from J; junction bases left unmatched: 8. Germline lookup yields CDR1 LNHDA and CDR2 SQIVND (reference sequence). This CDR3 comprises 15 residues. In DNA, the CDR3 is TGTGCCAGTAGCCAGGGCAGGGGGCGACAAGAGACCCAGTACTTC. It translates to CASSQGRGRQETQYF. Combining the CDR3 with reference TRBV19 and TRBJ2-5 gives the whole variable domain DGGITQSPKYLFRKEGQNVTLSCEQNLNHDAMYWYRQDPGQGLRLIYYSQIVNDFQKGDIAEGYSVSREKKESFPLTVTSAQKNPTAFYLCASSQGRGRQETQYFGPGTRLLVL.

J is TRBJ2-7 and V is TRBV7-9, with D uncertain. The CDR3 contains 12 residues. Looked up from germline, CDR1 is SEHNR and CDR2 is FQNEAQ (reference sequence). With 2 bases removed from V and 4 bases from J, the gap between germline ends came to 6 bases. Here the CDR3 DNA reads TGTGCCAGCAGCTTACCAGGATACGAGCAGTACGTC. Protein sequence: CASSLPGYEQYV.

The rearrangement joins TRBV11-3 to TRBJ2-2, with TRBD1 matching over 7 bases. CDR1 SGHNT and CDR2 YENEEA come from the germline V gene. The CDR3 runs to 22 residues. V was pared by 1 base and J by 2 bases, with 22 bases of the junction left unmatched. CDR3 DNA sequence: TGTGCCAGCAGCTTAGCGTTGTGGCGCGACAGTCCGGGACAGAGAAACACCGGGGAGCTGTTTTTT. The encoded protein is CASSLALWRDSPGQRNTGELFF.

Only a few counts were recorded for this clonotype. This chain joins TRBV7-9 and TRBJ2-1; 7 bases line up with TRBD2. This CDR3 is 15 amino acids long. Per the germline V gene, CDR1 is SEHNR and CDR2 is FQNEAQ (reference sequence). Trimming cost V 6 bases and J 3 bases; bases outside gene matches: 8. In nucleotides, the CDR3 is TGTGCCAGCAGTTCTCGGGAGGAGAACTACAATGAGCAGTTCTTC. Amino acids: CASSSREENYNEQFF.

The chain combines TRBV4-2 with TRBJ2-7; no definite D call. Trimming cost V 1 base and J 2 bases, with 15 bases left between them. CDR1 and CDR2 from the germline V gene are LGHNA and YNFKEQ. There are 16 residues in the CDR3. This chain's CDR3 is CASSQGSAEPAYEQYF. CDR3 coding DNA: TGTGCCAGCAGCCAAGGATCGGCGGAGCCCGCCTACGAGCAGTACTTC.

The chain employs TRBV11-1 and TRBJ2-2; 11 nucleotides match TRBD1. The CDR3 loop spans 16 amino acids. After removal of 5 bases from V and 3 bases from J, the junction contained 5 bases not matched to a gene. The germline V gene encodes CDR1 SGHAT and CDR2 FQDESV (reference sequence). The CDR3 DNA reads as TGTGCCAGCAGCCGTGGACAGGGGGCTTACACCGGGGAGCTGTTTTTT. It yields the protein CASSRGQGAYTGELFF.

In its sample, this clonotype was seen a few times. The chain recombines TRBV11-2 with TRBJ1-2; D unclear. Per the germline V gene, CDR1 is SGHAT and CDR2 is FQNNGV. The CDR3 length is 13 residues. The germline V and J ends were trimmed by 5 bases and 4 bases, with 11 bases remaining between them. Here the CDR3 reads CASSPMEGYGYTF. Here the CDR3 DNA reads TGTGCCAGCAGCCCGATGGAGGGCTATGGCTACACCTTC.

The chain combines TRBV18 with TRBJ2-7; 9 nucleotides align to TRBD2. Trimming removed 0 bases from V and 0 bases from J; junction bases left unmatched: 3. The CDR3 sequence is 16 residues long. Per the germline V gene, CDR1 is KGHSH and CDR2 is LQKENI. The CDR3 region has the DNA TGTGCCAGCTCACCACCGGGACTAGCTGTCTCCTACGAGCAGTACTTC. Protein: CASSPPGLAVSYEQYF.

This clonotype was counted many times. The rearrangement joins TRBV7-6 to TRBJ1-2; D is unclear. The germline V and J ends were trimmed by 5 bases and 4 bases, with 20 bases remaining between them. This CDR3 has 16 amino acids. The germline CDR1 and CDR2 sequences are SGHVS and FNYEAQ. The CDR3 sequence is CASSKITEALSYGYTF. The CDR3 DNA sequence: TGTGCCAGCAGCAAAATCACAGAGGCCCTCTCCTATGGCTACACCTTC.

This clonotype appeared many times. The chain is built from TRBV7-6 and TRBJ2-1; 9 positions agree with TRBD2. With 5 bases clipped from V and 7 bases from J, the junction kept 6 bases outside the gene matches. The CDR3 length is 14 residues. Germline V gene lookup returns CDR1 SGHVS and CDR2 FNYEAQ. Here the CDR3 reads CASSPGTSWNEQFF. CDR3 sequence (DNA): TGTGCCAGCAGCCCAGGGACTAGCTGGAATGAGCAGTTCTTC. Combining the CDR3 with reference TRBV7-6 and TRBJ2-1 gives the whole variable domain GAGVSQSPRYKVTKRGQDVALRCDPISGHVSLYWYRQALGQGPEFLTYFNYEAQQDKSGLPNDRFSAERPEGSISTLTIQRTEQRDSAMYRCASSPGTSWNEQFFGPGTRLTVL.

This sequence joins TRBV20-1 and TRBJ2-3; 7 bases align to TRBD2. Trimming cost V 0 bases and J 1 base; bases outside gene matches: 7. Per germline, CDR1 DFQATT and CDR2 SNEGSKA (reference sequence). This CDR3 contains 16 residues. CDR3 sequence: CSARDLRAGGTDTQYF. The CDR3 coding sequence is TGCAGTGCTAGAGACCTCCGGGCGGGGGGCACAGATACGCAGTATTTT.

The chain has TRBV10-3 and TRBJ1-4; TRBD1 is a possible D gene (6 bases). Germline V CDR1 and CDR2: ENHRY, SYGVKD. There are 16 residues in the CDR3. Trimming took 6 bases from V and 0 from J, leaving 14 bases between them. The CDR3 nucleotides are TGTGCCATCAGCAACAGGGCTCCAGCAACTAATGAAAAACTGTTTTTT. Translated, it gives CAISNRAPATNEKLFF.

The chain recombines TRBV14 with TRBJ2-1; TRBD2 matches 11 bases. V gave up 1 base and J gave up 9 bases; unmatched junction bases: 5. The CDR3 is made up of 15 amino acids. From germline, CDR1 is SGHDN and CDR2 FVKESK. The CDR3 DNA reads as TGTGCCAGCAGCCAAGGAGGGACTAGCGGTAGTGAGCAGTTCTTC. This sequence encodes CASSQGGTSGSEQFF.

The chain links TRBV15 to TRBJ2-3, with D perhaps matching TRBD1 (5 bases). Looked up from germline, CDR1 is LNHNV and CDR2 is YYDKDF (reference sequence). There are 14 residues in the CDR3. V was pared by 0 bases and J by 4 bases, with 8 bases between. This CDR3 reads CATSRDRDADTQYF. CDR3 bases: TGTGCCACCAGCAGAGACAGGGATGCAGATACGCAGTATTTT.

There are a few counts of this clonotype. V and J are TRBV6-1 and TRBJ2-7; D is unclear. Germline V CDR1 and CDR2: MNHNS, SASEGT. The V end lost 3 bases, the J end lost 3 bases, and 6 bases lay between the germline ends. The CDR3 has 12 amino acids. The CDR3 loop reads CASSDDNYEQYF. Written as DNA, the CDR3 is TGTGCCAGCAGTGATGACAACTACGAGCAGTACTTC.

The chain links TRBV6-2 or TRBV6-3 to TRBJ1-1, with 7 bases identical to TRBD1. Per germline, CDR1 MNHEY and CDR2 SVGEGT. This CDR3 has 14 amino acids. The J segment lost 1 base and the V segment lost 6 bases, leaving 5 bases of the junction unmatched. The CDR3 region is CASRYRGGNTEAFF. The CDR3 nucleotides are TGTGCCAGCAGGTACAGGGGAGGGAACACTGAAGCTTTCTTT.

The chain carries TRBV20-1 and TRBJ2-7; 12 bases are shared with TRBD1. The ends lost 3 bases at V and 3 bases at J; junction bases unmatched: 6. This CDR3 has 15 amino acids. Germline assignment: CDR1 DFQATT and CDR2 SNEGSKA (reference sequence). CDR3 DNA sequence: TGCAGTGCTAGTTCCGGGACAGGGGGCGTCTACGAGCAGTACTTC. This gives the protein CSASSGTGGVYEQYF.